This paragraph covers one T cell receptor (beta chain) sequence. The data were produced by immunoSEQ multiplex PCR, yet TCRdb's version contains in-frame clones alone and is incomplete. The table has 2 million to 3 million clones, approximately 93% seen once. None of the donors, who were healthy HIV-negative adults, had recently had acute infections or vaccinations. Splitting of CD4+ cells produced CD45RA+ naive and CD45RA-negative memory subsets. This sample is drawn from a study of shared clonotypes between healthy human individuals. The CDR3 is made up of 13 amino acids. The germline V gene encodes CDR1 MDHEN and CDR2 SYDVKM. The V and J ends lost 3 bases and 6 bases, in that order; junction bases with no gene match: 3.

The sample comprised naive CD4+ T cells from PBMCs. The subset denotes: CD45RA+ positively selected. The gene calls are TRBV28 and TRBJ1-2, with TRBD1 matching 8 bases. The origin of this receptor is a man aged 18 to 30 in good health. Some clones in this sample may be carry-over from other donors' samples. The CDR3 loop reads CASSFQGANGYTF. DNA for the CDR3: TGTGCCAGCAGTTTCCAGGGGGCAAATGGCTACACCTTC.